A single sample gave rise to the 18 T cell receptor beta chains below, sequenced in a study of regulatory T cells in long-lasting Graves disease. Relying on iRepertoire HTBI primers and Arm-PCR of CDR3 regions, the team built TCR beta libraries. Each CDR3 protein is one row after TCRdb ran MiXCR on the multiplex PCR reads. The sample lists fewer than 450,000 distinct CDR3 sequences, around a quarter seen once, with about a quarter in the top ten. Regarding time point: persistent/refractory GD, antithyroid drugs over 5 years with positive TRAb. Isolated PBMC RNA provided the starting material for the TCR library. Specimen: peripheral blood mononuclear cells (PBMCs), collected when the disease was refractory, from a patient treated with antithyroid drugs. These receptors were taken from a female donor with Graves disease.

J is TRBJ2-2 and V is TRBV19; D is uncertain. Germline V lookup: CDR1 LNHDA, CDR2 SQIVND (reference sequence). The length of the CDR3 is 17 residues. V lost 3 bases and J 4 bases, leaving 18 bases between the germline ends. The CDR3 nucleotides read TGTGCCAGTAGTATTGGGCAAGTTCGTCGTCGCACCGGGGAGCTGTTTTTT. Its translation is CASSIGQVRRRTGELFF. The full variable domain, rest sourced from reference TRBV19 and TRBJ2-2, is DGGITQSPKYLFRKEGQNVTLSCEQNLNHDAMYWYRQDPGQGLRLIYYSQIVNDFQKGDIAEGYSVSREKKESFPLTVTSAQKNPTAFYLCASSIGQVRRRTGELFFGEGSRLTVL.

This clonotype has just a few counts. The chain combines TRBV29-1 with TRBJ2-7; the match to TRBD1 covers 9 bases. CDR3 length: 11 residues. Trimming cost V 7 bases and J 3 bases; bases outside gene matches: 1. Germline assignment: CDR1 SQVTM and CDR2 ANQGSEA. This chain's CDR3 is CSGDRDYEQYF. In DNA, the CDR3 is TGCAGCGGGGACAGGGACTACGAGCAGTACTTC.

Here the CDR3 reads CASSGTGAIGYTF. In nucleotides, the CDR3 is TGTGCCAGCAGCGGGACAGGGGCGATTGGCTACACCTTC. The rearrangement uses TRBV6-2 or TRBV6-3 and TRBJ1-2, with 10 positions matching TRBD1. This CDR3 is 13 amino acids long. The germline CDR1 and CDR2 sequences are MNHEY and SVGEGT. V lost 6 bases, J lost 7 bases, and 5 bases stayed unmatched.

This clonotype showed up just a few times. This rearrangement joins TRBV4-1 to TRBJ2-7, with D perhaps matching TRBD1 or TRBD2 (5 bases each). V was shortened by 1 base and J by 3 bases, with 13 bases between the two germline ends. This CDR3 comprises 15 residues. Germline loops: CDR1 MGHRA, CDR2 YSYEKL. The CDR3 loop reads CASSQGDRDFYEQYF. The CDR3 DNA is TGCGCCAGCAGCCAAGGGGACCGAGACTTCTACGAGCAGTACTTC.

V usage is TRBV7-8 and J usage is TRBJ1-6; unclear D gene. This CDR3 contains 16 residues. Germline-derived CDR1 and CDR2 are SGHVS and FQNEAQ. Between the trimmed V and J ends, which lost 0 bases and 3 bases, there was a span of 9 bases. The CDR3 is CASSLARLNYNSPLHF. DNA for the CDR3: TGTGCCAGCAGCTTAGCTCGGCTTAACTATAATTCACCCCTCCACTTT.

The gene calls are TRBV7-2 and TRBJ2-2, with 12 bases aligning to TRBD2. This CDR3 has 18 residues. Germline CDR1 is SGHTA and CDR2 is FQGNSA. The V and J ends lost 5 bases and 4 bases, in that order; junction bases with no gene match: 11. The CDR3 here is CASSPSGRAHPSTGELFF. The CDR3 region has the DNA TGTGCCAGCAGCCCTAGCGGGAGGGCCCATCCAAGCACCGGGGAGCTGTTTTTT.

This clonotype was seen ten or more times. This chain connects TRBV28 to TRBJ2-7, with D possibly matching TRBD1 (6 bases). The ends were cut back, 8 bases at V and 0 bases at J, with 14 bases in the middle. Germline CDR1 reads MDHEN; CDR2 reads SYDVKM. The CDR3 spans 14 residues. In DNA form, the CDR3 reads TGTGCCAGCCGTACAGGGAAATCCTCCTACGAGCAGTACTTC. This encodes CASRTGKSSYEQYF.

At least ten counts were recorded for this clonotype. The chain has TRBV5-1 and TRBJ1-1, with TRBD1 identical over 9 bases. Germline CDR1 and CDR2: SGHRS and YFSETQ. The CDR3 has 15 amino acids. V shed 2 bases and J 1 base; nucleotides not matched to a gene: 3. CDR3 region: CASSFGQGKNTEAFF. The CDR3 DNA follows: TGCGCCAGCAGCTTCGGACAGGGGAAGAACACTGAAGCTTTCTTT.

The chain has TRBV29-1 and TRBJ1-5; TRBD1 matches 8 bases. Germline-derived CDR1 and CDR2 are SQVTM and ANQGSEA. The V and J ends lost 8 bases and 3 bases, in that order; junction bases with no gene match: 6. The CDR3 length is 13 residues. CDR3 DNA: TGCAGCACTCGGACAGGGTACAATCAGCCCCAGCATTTT. It is translated as CSTRTGYNQPQHF.

Notes on this clonotype: Germline is not matched at one junction end, which may reflect a read error. The CDR3 DNA reads as TGTGCCGGCAGTATCGGTCGGGCTAACTATGGCTACACCTTC. It codes for CAGSIGRANYGYTF. The chain is built from TRBV6-1 and TRBJ1-2, with no clear D. The CDR3 extends over 14 amino acids. The germline gives CDR1 MNHNS, CDR2 SASEGT.

There are a few counts of this clonotype. V and J are TRBV20-1 and TRBJ1-2, with unresolved D. Germline V gene sequence: CDR1 DFQATT, CDR2 SNEGSKA (reference sequence). The V and J ends lost 6 bases and 0 bases respectively, with 14 bases between them. CDR3 size: 14 residues. This CDR3 reads CSAPRPVSNYGYTF. CDR3 DNA: TGCAGTGCCCCCCGCCCGGTCTCTAACTATGGCTACACCTTC.

This clonotype was counted many times. The rearrangement joins TRBV2 to TRBJ1-1, with D possibly matching TRBD1 (5 bases). Germline assignment: CDR1 SNHLY and CDR2 FYNNEI. The CDR3 consists of 11 residues. V was cut by 5 bases and J by 13 bases, with 14 bases left in between. CDR3 coding DNA: TGTGCCAGCAGTACCTCAGGGTCAGTTTTCTTT. Its translation is CASSTSGSVFF.

The rearrangement links TRBV12-3 or TRBV12-4 to TRBJ2-1, with unresolved D. V was shortened by 0 bases and J by 8 bases, with 8 bases between the two germline ends. The CDR3 loop spans 13 amino acids. The CDR3 DNA reads as TGTGCCAGCAGTTTAGCGCCGTGGGATGAGCAGTTCTTC. Residues: CASSLAPWDEQFF.

This clonotype was recorded many times. V usage is TRBV3-1 and J usage is TRBJ1-5; D call uncertain. With 1 base removed from V and 0 bases from J, the gap between germline ends came to 4 bases. This CDR3 is 14 amino acids long. Germline V gene data show CDR1 as LGHDT and CDR2 as YNNKEL (reference sequence). This CDR3 is CASSQGHSNQPQHF. Written as DNA, the CDR3 is TGTGCCAGCAGCCAAGGACATAGCAATCAGCCCCAGCATTTT. Full variable domain (outside the CDR3, taken from reference TRBV3-1 and TRBJ1-5): DTAVSQTPKYLVTQMGNDKSIKCEQNLGHDTMYWYKQDSKKFLKIMFSYNNKELIINETVPNRFSPKSPDKAHLNLHINSLELGDSAVYFCASSQGHSNQPQHFGDGTRLSIL.

This clonotype was counted at least ten times. The chain carries TRBV6-2 or TRBV6-3 and TRBJ2-7; 11 nucleotides align to TRBD2. CDR3 length: 18 amino acids. V lost 4 bases and J lost 4; bases outside the gene matches: 15. Germline V gives CDR1 MNHEY, CDR2 SVGEGT. CDR3 DNA sequence: TGTGCCAGCAGTTCCACACGACTACTAGCGGGAGTTAGGTACGAGCAGTACTTC. Its translation is CASSSTRLLAGVRYEQYF.

For the CDR3, the DNA is TGTGCCAGCAGCCAAGAAAGTACAGGGCCCCAGTACTTC. Its protein is CASSQESTGPQYF. V gene TRBV3-1 combines with J gene TRBJ2-5; perhaps TRBD1 as D (6 bases). Germline lookup yields CDR1 LGHDT and CDR2 YNNKEL (reference sequence). Trimming shortened V by 0 bases and J by 9 bases, and 11 bases separated the two germline ends. CDR3 length: 13 amino acids.

This clonotype has ten or more counts. The V call is TRBV6-1, the J call TRBJ2-6; D is tentatively TRBD1 or TRBD2 (5 bases each). The CDR3 extends over 21 amino acids. In germline, CDR1 is MNHNS, CDR2 SASEGT. Trimming cost V 4 bases and J 0 bases, with 25 bases left between them. In nucleotides, the CDR3 is TGTGCCAGCAGTGCCTATAACTTAAGAAAAATGGGACCCTCTGGGGCCAACGTCCTGACTTTC. Its protein is CASSAYNLRKMGPSGANVLTF.

As to this clonotype: Mismatch with germline at one junction end may stem from a read error. The chain is built from TRBV28 and TRBJ2-7, with D perhaps TRBD1 (6 bases). Germline CDR1 is MDHEN and CDR2 is SYDVKM. The CDR3 is 14 residues long. In DNA form, the CDR3 reads TGTGCCAGCAGTTTTGAATCCCACCAGCCCGGACAGAACTTC. It specifies CASSFESHQPGQNF.